Sequencing of this T cell receptor (beta chain) was carried out in a study of T cells in women clearing cervical HPV infection. Whole-study context: Controls' single incident HPV16 infection cleared within 12 months without precancer.

The CDR3 length is 13 residues. Germline CDR1 is SGDLS and CDR2 is YYNGEE. V gave up 2 bases and J gave up 1 base, with 6 bases separating them. Comment on this clone: Its antigen remains unidentified. The read falls 3 residues short of the CDR3 end, and the missing part is taken from the germline J gene.

Overall study results and limits: CIN3+ cases had significantly higher TCR richness than controls; evenness did not differ.

Method: immunoSEQ multiplex PCR; TCRdb's copy keeps in-frame clones and lacks some. The sample table includes fewer than 40,000 clones. This TCR derives from a woman aged 18-69 years with a cervical HPV16 infection that either progressed to CIN3+ or cleared (not recorded which). Sequencing was carried out using blood buffy coat. The chain has TRBV9 and TRBJ2-5, with D hard to call. CDR3 sequence reads: CASSVGLQETQYF. The sequenced CDR3 bases are TGTGCCAGCAGCGTGGGCCTCCAAGAGACC. Looking up the rest from reference TRBV9 and TRBJ2-5 gives the full variable domain: DSGVTQTPKHLITATGQRVTLRCSPRSGDLSVYWYQQSLDQGLQFLIQYYNGEERAKGNILERFSAQQFPDLHSELNLSSLELGDSALYFCASSVGLQETQYFGPGTRLLVL.